This T cell receptor (beta chain) was retrieved from a study of T cell repertoires in cytomegalovirus infection. Study-level background: Public TCR beta signatures marked donors with CMV infection and the matching HLA. Findings and limits, study-wide: HLA-C-restricted CMV clonotypes gave the most frequent clonotype in two of eight donors. CMV carriers with the relevant HLA were identified by cumulative public TCR beta family frequency.

On this clonotype: The target antigen is unknown.

Germline V lookup: CDR1 ENHRY, CDR2 SYGVKD. The CDR3 covers 14 residues. V was shortened by 0 bases and J by 1 base, with 6 bases between the two germline ends. One entry per CDR3 protein, called by TCRdb with MiXCR from the reads. The repertoire has around 710,000 distinct CDR3 sequences, 25% to 30% of them found once; the top ten carry about an eighth. Source: cultured CD8+ T cells from PBMCs, taken from culture after CMV antigen stimulation. The source of this sequence is a human donor in good health (CMV status not recorded). Some clones in this sample may be carry-over from other donors' samples. The chain links TRBV10-3 to TRBJ2-5; D not certain. CDR3 in DNA: TGTGCCATCAGTGAGTCGCCCAGCCAAGAGACCCAGTACTTC. This sequence encodes CAISESPSQETQYF.